This T cell receptor beta chain was identified during a study of chemoradiotherapy in HPV16-positive cancers (dated by TCRdb to the early 2020s). As for the study more broadly: Candidate HPV-specific T-cell clones and common TCR motifs were defined by functional T-cell assays performed on cells from a couple of HPV16-positive patients. The candidate HPV-specific TCRs and motifs were subsequently tracked in TCR repertoires obtained from some 90 patients with HPV-related cancers. The study asked whether T-cell immunity to the HPV oncoproteins E6 and E7 changes during chemoradiotherapy and whether this immunity affects survival. Study-level results and caveats: Expansion of candidate HPV-specific clones and E7-related TCR motifs was observed in the tumor microenvironment during treatment, whereas no such expansion was observed for non-HPV-specific T cells. Only a couple of HPV16-positive patients were used to derive the functional definition of HPV-specific T cells, and the survival association was reported for HPV16-positive patients. In HPV16-positive patients, expansion of HPV-responsive T cells during chemoradiotherapy was found to be associated with improved recurrence-free survival.

Receptor amplification or capture employed the immunoSEQ multiplex PCR assay. In TCRdb, the immuneACCESS table is reduced to in-frame sequences with V and J assigned. These tables do not hold every clone; where another copy was compared, an unresolved V gene accounts for under half, and the others remain unexplained. For this sample the table gives about 21,000 clones, of which around 87% were detected only once. The ten largest clones add up to roughly 4.4% of the sample. Trimming removed 5 bases from V and 5 bases from J; the gene matches leave 6 bases unexplained. Inclusive of the bounding cysteine and phenylalanine, the CDR3 is 14 residues long. Only the CDR3 DNA stays, 42 bases, in frame from base 1. The germline V gene encodes CDR1 KGHSH and CDR2 LQKENI. Points on this clone: The antigen it recognizes is unknown. Base qualities were left out, and no much larger clone turns up one base away.

Because repertoires were sampled repeatedly during chemoradiotherapy, clonal expansion in the tumor microenvironment could be followed. Recombination linked TRBV18 to TRBJ2-5; a stretch of 9 junction bases matches TRBD1. The source was blood, collected from a patient who underwent chemoradiotherapy. The receptor's source is a human donor with HPV-associated anogenital cancer. The DNA sequence reads TGTGCCAGCTCATCACAGGGGGCGCGGGAGACCCAGTACTTC. This codes for CASSSQGARETQYF.